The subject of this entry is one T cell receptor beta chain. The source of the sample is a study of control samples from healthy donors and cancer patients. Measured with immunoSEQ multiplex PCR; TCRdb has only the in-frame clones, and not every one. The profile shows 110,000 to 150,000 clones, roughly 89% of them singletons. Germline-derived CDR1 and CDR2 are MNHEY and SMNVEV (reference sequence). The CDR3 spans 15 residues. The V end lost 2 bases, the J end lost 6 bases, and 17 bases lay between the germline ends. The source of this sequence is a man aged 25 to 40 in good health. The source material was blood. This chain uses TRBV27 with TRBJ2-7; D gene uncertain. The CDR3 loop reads CASSLLRAPRSEQYF. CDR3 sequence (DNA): TGTGCCAGCAGTTTACTACGGGCACCCCGGTCCGAGCAGTACTTC.